One sample yielded the 27 T cell receptor beta chains listed below, sequenced in a study of Graves' ophthalmopathy and Graves' hyperthyroidism. Scientists amplified the TCR beta CDR3 regions from RNA transcripts. First-round RT-PCR employed HTBI primers, with a second-round multiplex PCR after it. TCRdb ran MiXCR on the multiplex PCR reads and lists one entry per CDR3 protein. The data contain about 550,000 distinct CDR3 sequences, under 40% of them singletons. The sequencing sample was made of peripheral blood or thyroid tissue (not recorded which). The receptors were gathered from an adult man with Graves' hyperthyroidism.

This chain links TRBV7-2 with TRBJ2-7, with TRBD2 as a possible D gene (5 bases). V lost 6 bases and J 1 base, leaving 13 bases between the germline ends. From germline, CDR1 is SGHTA and CDR2 FQGNSA. CDR3 length: 14 residues. The CDR3 DNA follows: TGTGCCAGCAGATATTTGAGCGGATCCTACGAGCAGTACTTC. Protein product: CASRYLSGSYEQYF.

V and J are TRBV10-3 and TRBJ1-2; D is unclear. Germline-derived CDR1 and CDR2 are ENHRY and SYGVKD. Deletions cut 0 bases from V and 4 bases from J, with 6 bases between. This CDR3 spans 13 amino acids. CDR3 amino acids: CAISESEGYGYTF. For the CDR3, the DNA is TGTGCCATCAGTGAGTCTGAGGGCTATGGCTACACCTTC.

This chain's CDR3 is CASSLVASLQETQYF. CDR3 in DNA: TGCGCCAGCAGCCTCGTCGCTAGCCTCCAAGAGACCCAGTACTTC. V usage is TRBV5-1 and J usage is TRBJ2-5, with a tentative D call TRBD2 (5 bases). Trimming shortened V by 4 bases and J by 1 base, and 14 bases separated the two germline ends. The length of the CDR3 is 15 residues. CDR1 is SGHRS and CDR2 is YFSETQ in the germline V gene.

This clonotype was observed many times. The V gene is TRBV7-9, the J gene TRBJ2-5; possibly TRBD1 or TRBD2 for D (5 bases each). From germline, CDR1 is SEHNR and CDR2 FQNEAQ (reference sequence). This CDR3 region has 14 residues. V lost 4 bases and J 5 bases, leaving 14 bases between the germline ends. The CDR3 is CASSSPGRGETQYF. The CDR3 region has the DNA TGTGCCAGCAGCTCCCCGGGACGTGGGGAGACCCAGTACTTC.

This clonotype occurred many times. V and J are TRBV7-9 and TRBJ2-7; 7 positions agree with TRBD1. The CDR3 is made up of 13 amino acids. CDR1 and CDR2 from the germline V gene are SEHNR and FQNEAQ (reference sequence). The V and J ends lost 4 bases and 3 bases, in that order; junction bases with no gene match: 3. The CDR3 nucleotides are TGTGCCAGCAGCTCACAGGGGAACTACGAGCAGTACTTC. It is translated as CASSSQGNYEQYF.

This clonotype was seen a single time. V and J are TRBV15 and TRBJ2-5; D is perhaps TRBD1 (6 bases). The CDR3 length is 15 residues. CDR1 is LNHNV and CDR2 is YYDKDF in the germline V gene (reference sequence). V lost 3 bases and J 4 bases, leaving 15 bases between the germline ends. The CDR3 DNA sequence: TGTGCCACCAGCAGTCCCCTGGGGGCGAGAGAGACCCAGTACTTC. Amino acid sequence: CATSSPLGARETQYF.

This clonotype was observed many times. This rearrangement joins TRBV19 to TRBJ1-1, with a tentative D call TRBD1 (6 bases). Per the germline V gene, CDR1 is LNHDA and CDR2 is SQIVND (reference sequence). V shed 5 bases and J shed 4 bases, with 14 bases lying between them. This CDR3 is built from 14 residues. CDR3 residues: CASSLPGRGTEAFF. The CDR3, as DNA: TGTGCCAGTAGTTTACCTGGCAGGGGCACTGAAGCTTTCTTT.

The V gene is TRBV10-1, the J gene TRBJ2-3, with TRBD1 matching 7 bases. The germline gives CDR1 WNHNN, CDR2 SYGVQD (reference sequence). The CDR3 covers 15 residues. Trimming cost V 6 bases and J 0 bases; bases outside gene matches: 6. The CDR3 nucleotides read TGCGCCAGCAGCCAAGGGACAGTGAGCACAGATACGCAGTATTTT. This translates into CASSQGTVSTDTQYF.

This clonotype was observed a handful of times. This chain uses TRBV7-9 with TRBJ2-7; 9 nucleotides match TRBD1. Germline V gene lookup returns CDR1 SEHNR and CDR2 FQNEAQ (reference sequence). After removal of 5 bases from V and 5 bases from J, the junction contained 13 bases not matched to a gene. The CDR3 runs 16 residues. The CDR3 DNA reads TGTGCCAGCAGCCACGAGGTAGGGACAGGGCATAACGAGCAGTACTTC. Protein: CASSHEVGTGHNEQYF. The entire variable domain, with the rest obtained from reference TRBV7-9 and TRBJ2-7, is as follows: DTGVSQNPRHKITKRGQNVTFRCDPISEHNRLYWYRQTLGQGPEFLTYFQNEAQLEKSRLLSDRFSAERPKGSFSTLEIQRTEQGDSAMYLCASSHEVGTGHNEQYFGPGTRLTVT.

This sequence joins TRBV11-2 and TRBJ1-4, with D possibly TRBD1 on 5 matching bases. The CDR3 contains 16 residues. Germline V gives CDR1 SGHAT, CDR2 FQNNGV. The V gene lost 5 bases and the J gene lost 5 bases, with 18 bases spanning the gap. For the CDR3, the DNA is TGTGCCAGCAGCCAAGATATGGGGGGGGGGAATGAAAAACTGTTTTTT. Residues: CASSQDMGGGNEKLFF.

This clonotype occurred a few times. The chain employs TRBV6-5 and TRBJ2-5; the D is unclear. CDR1 is MNHEY, CDR2 SVGAGI, per germline. V was cut by 0 bases and J by 0 bases, with 8 bases left in between. The length of the CDR3 is 15 residues. The CDR3 loop is CASSYSNRDQETQYF. Written as DNA, the CDR3 is TGTGCCAGCAGTTACTCGAACCGGGACCAAGAGACCCAGTACTTC.

The chain uses TRBV2 and TRBJ2-7; 9 bases map to TRBD2. CDR1 SNHLY and CDR2 FYNNEI come from the germline V gene. The CDR3 is 13 residues long. This CDR3 is CARDAGGVYEQYF. The CDR3 DNA follows: TGTGCTAGGGACGCGGGAGGGGTCTACGAGCAGTACTTC. The full variable domain, its missing parts supplied by reference TRBV2 and TRBJ2-7, is EPEVTQTPSHQVTQMGQEVILRCVPISNHLYFYWYRQILGQKVEFLVSFYNNEISEKSEIFDDQFSVERPDGSNFTLKIRSTKLEDSAMYFCARDAGGVYEQYFGPGTRLTVT.

J is TRBJ2-7 and V is TRBV7-9; 9 bases agree with TRBD1. The CDR3 totals 17 residues. CDR1 is SEHNR, CDR2 FQNEAQ, per germline (reference sequence). The V and J ends lost 5 bases and 7 bases, in that order; junction bases with no gene match: 18. The CDR3 loop is CASSALAGTGITGEQYF. As DNA, the CDR3 is TGTGCCAGCAGCGCCCTGGCGGGGACAGGGATCACCGGGGAGCAGTACTTC.

This clonotype showed up many times. The chain combines TRBV12-3 or TRBV12-4 with TRBJ2-7; D gene unclear. The CDR3 is made up of 12 amino acids. Trimming cost V 9 bases and J 2 bases, with 11 bases left between them. CDR3 loop: CASSRGAYEQYF. The CDR3 DNA reads TGTGCCAGTAGTAGAGGAGCCTACGAGCAGTACTTC.

A single count supports this clonotype. CDR3: CAISESDRGPYEQYF. CDR3 nucleotide sequence: TGTGCCATCAGTGAGTCGGACAGGGGTCCCTACGAGCAGTACTTC. The chain links TRBV10-3 to TRBJ2-7; 9 bases are a match to TRBD1. V dropped 0 bases and J dropped 2; count of bases not matched to a gene: 2. CDR3 size: 15 residues. CDR1 and CDR2 from the germline V gene are ENHRY and SYGVKD.

V gene TRBV2 combines with J gene TRBJ2-3; D is perhaps TRBD1 or TRBD2 (5 bases each). Germline loops: CDR1 SNHLY, CDR2 FYNNEI. Trimming removed 6 bases from V and 3 bases from J, with 13 bases in between. CDR3 length: 14 amino acids. Here the CDR3 reads CASRTGPRTDTQYF. The CDR3 nucleotides are TGTGCCAGCAGGACGGGACCCCGAACAGATACGCAGTATTTT.

Regarding this clonotype: One junction end does not reproduce the germline sequence, and a read error may be involved. The rearrangement joins TRBV10-3 to TRBJ2-5, with a possible D match to TRBD2 (6 bases). Germline assignment: CDR1 ENHRY and CDR2 SYGVKD. This CDR3 has 15 residues. In DNA form, the CDR3 reads TGTGCCAGCAGTCCCTGGGGTCGGGAGTTGAATGAGCAGTACTTC. As protein: CASSPWGRELNEQYF.

The chain recombines TRBV4-1 with TRBJ1-3; TRBD1 might be the D (5 bases). Per germline, CDR1 MGHRA and CDR2 YSYEKL. V was clipped by 5 bases and J by 3 bases, with 8 bases between them. The CDR3 covers 13 residues. CDR3 sequence: CASSWGGGNTIYF. The CDR3 DNA reads TGCGCCAGCAGCTGGGGGGGTGGAAACACCATATATTTT.

Of note for this clonotype: A much larger clone is a single base away; this may be a read error. Since no conserved phenylalanine or tryptophan closes the CDR3, a read error is the likely cause. This chain connects TRBV7-9 to TRBJ2-7; 9 bases are a match to TRBD1. Germline V gene data show CDR1 as SEHNR and CDR2 as FQNEAQ (reference sequence). The CDR3 totals 14 residues. The V segment lost 3 bases and the J segment 6 bases; nucleotides outside the gene matches: 6. The CDR3: CASSLGTGQFEQYY. The DNA for the CDR3 is TGTGCCAGCAGCTTGGGGACAGGGCAATTCGAGCAGTACTAC.

This clonotype appeared many times. The chain employs TRBV7-8 and TRBJ2-2, with 10 positions matching TRBD2. The CDR3 covers 16 residues. V trimming: 0 bases; J trimming: 4 bases; junction bases outside the gene matches: 2. Germline assignment: CDR1 SGHVS and CDR2 FQNEAQ. CDR3 residues: CASSLAQREGTGELFF. For the CDR3, the DNA is TGTGCCAGCAGCTTAGCCCAGCGGGAGGGCACCGGGGAGCTGTTTTTT.

This clonotype was detected ten times or more. The chain is built from TRBV24-1 and TRBJ1-4; D might be TRBD1 (5 bases). CDR1 KGHDR and CDR2 SFDVKD come from the germline V gene. Trimming took 7 bases from V and 11 from J, leaving 16 bases between them. CDR3 length: 13 amino acids. The CDR3 is CATSPGPREKLFF. DNA of the CDR3: TGTGCCACCAGCCCGGGACCCCGGGAGAAACTGTTTTTT.

The chain carries TRBV20-1 and TRBJ1-5; 7 nucleotides match TRBD1. Germline loops: CDR1 DFQATT, CDR2 SNEGSKA (reference sequence). V was pared by 0 bases and J by 5 bases, with 4 bases of the junction left unmatched. The CDR3 runs to 14 residues. The CDR3 region has the DNA TGCAGTGCTAGAGATGCGGGGACAGATCAGCCCCAGCATTTT. It codes for CSARDAGTDQPQHF.

V and J are TRBV6-5 and TRBJ1-2; no firm D call. V lost 0 bases and J 8 bases, leaving 13 bases between the germline ends. Germline V gives CDR1 MNHEY, CDR2 SVGAGI. The CDR3 spans 14 residues. CDR3 sequence (DNA): TGTGCCAGCAGTTACTCGTCAGTATTAGGCGGCTACACCTTC. It translates to CASSYSSVLGGYTF.

The chain links TRBV7-9 to TRBJ1-5, with 9 nucleotides matching TRBD1. The V gene end was trimmed by 5 bases and the J gene end by 9 bases; junction bases not matched to a gene: 14. Per germline, CDR1 SEHNR and CDR2 FQNEAQ (reference sequence). The CDR3 totals 16 residues. The CDR3 DNA reads TGTGCCAGCAGCCTATACCCGGGACAGGGCCTGGGGCCCCAGCATTTT. It is translated as CASSLYPGQGLGPQHF.

This clonotype was counted a few times. This chain uses TRBV28 with TRBJ1-1; D gene uncertain. The CDR3 runs to 14 residues. V lost 5 bases and J lost 3, with 13 bases in between. Germline V lookup: CDR1 MDHEN, CDR2 SYDVKM. CDR3 amino acids: CASSPWGVHTEAFF. The CDR3 bases are TGTGCCAGCAGTCCCTGGGGAGTACACACTGAAGCTTTCTTT.

The chain is built from TRBV10-1 and TRBJ2-3; possibly TRBD2 for D (5 bases). V was clipped by 3 bases and J by 0 bases, with 10 bases between them. Germline CDR1 is WNHNN and CDR2 is SYGVQD (reference sequence). The CDR3 spans 15 residues. The CDR3 spells CASSEAETSTDTQYF. DNA for the CDR3: TGCGCCAGCAGTGAAGCGGAAACTAGCACAGATACGCAGTATTTT.

This clonotype appeared a few times. This chain joins TRBV28 and TRBJ1-1; possible D gene TRBD1, 6 bases. CDR1 and CDR2 (germline): MDHEN, SYDVKM. V shed 3 bases and J shed 7 bases, with 18 bases lying between them. The CDR3 length is 15 residues. The CDR3 loop is CASSFRQGRKGEAFF. In nucleotides, the CDR3 is TGTGCCAGCAGTTTCAGGCAGGGGCGTAAAGGTGAAGCTTTCTTT.